Each of the 6 T cell receptor beta chains below was sequenced from the same sample in a study of blood T cell repertoires in COVID-19 (dated by TCRdb to the early 2020s). The library came from the immunoSEQ multiplex PCR assay. TCRdb took over this immuneACCESS table, retaining in-frame rearrangements with V and J assigned. Such tables are incomplete; in checked studies, under half of the missing clones stem from an unresolved V gene, and the remainder is unexplained. The sample data list roughly 63,000 clones, and less than 80% of these were observed just once. Roughly 9.8% of the sample rests with the top ten. Sequenced input: peripheral blood. The receptors were sampled from a human donor in a cohort sampled during active COVID-19.

This chain uses TRBV10-2 with TRBJ2-7; 8 bases line up with TRBD1. The CDR3 has 14 residues. The ends lost 4 bases at V and 4 bases at J; junction bases unmatched: 6. Germline loops: CDR1 WSHSY, CDR2 SAAADI. The CDR3 DNA follows: TGCGCCAGCAGTGCAGGGGGCGGATTATACGAGCAGTACTTC. Translation: CASSAGGGLYEQYF.

This chain uses TRBV3-1 (or the pseudogene TRBV3-2) with TRBJ2-2; 9 nucleotides line up with TRBD2. Germline CDR1 LGHDT, CDR2 YNNKEL (reference sequence). V shed 5 bases, J shed 2 bases, and the junction held 12 bases outside the gene matches. The CDR3 runs to 18 residues. The CDR3 nucleotides read TGTGCCAGCAGCGTACCTAGACTAGCGGAGTCCAACACCGGGGAGCTGTTTTTT. It specifies CASSVPRLAESNTGELFF.

The rearrangement joins TRBV5-8 to TRBJ2-1; 7 nucleotides match TRBD2. The germline gives CDR1 SGHTS, CDR2 YDEGEE. The J segment lost 6 bases and the V segment lost 4 bases, leaving 13 bases of the junction unmatched. CDR3 length: 16 residues. The CDR3 DNA sequence: TGTGCCAGCAGCGGGAATAGCGGGTCGGGTCGCAATGAGCAGTTCTTC. It encodes CASSGNSGSGRNEQFF.

The rearrangement uses TRBV30 and TRBJ1-2; 8 bases match TRBD1. The CDR3 totals 16 residues. V shed 0 bases, J shed 8 bases, and the junction held 14 bases outside the gene matches. The V gene's germline CDR1 is GTSNPN and CDR2 SVGIG (reference sequence). CDR3 sequence: CAWSVYARGRGPGYTF. The CDR3 nucleotides read TGTGCCTGGAGTGTGTATGCAAGGGGCAGGGGGCCCGGCTACACCTTC.

The chain joins TRBV25-1 to TRBJ1-1, with TRBD1 matching 8 bases. The V gene's germline CDR1 is MGHDK and CDR2 SYGVNS. J lost 3 bases, V lost 0 bases, and 6 bases had no gene match. The CDR3 consists of 16 residues. In nucleotides, the CDR3 is TGTGCCAGCAGTGAATACAGGGGGCGCGGGGACACTGAAGCTTTCTTT. This encodes CASSEYRGRGDTEAFF.

This clone came up a few times. This rearrangement joins TRBV7-2 to TRBJ2-7; 9 bases map to TRBD2. Losses at the gene ends were 1 base for V and 9 bases for J; bases not matched to a gene: 10. This CDR3 is 15 amino acids long. The germline V gene encodes CDR1 SGHTA and CDR2 FQGNSA. The CDR3 DNA is TGTGCCAGCAGCTTAGGCCCTGCGGGAGGGTTAGGGCAGTACTTC. Amino acid sequence: CASSLGPAGGLGQYF.